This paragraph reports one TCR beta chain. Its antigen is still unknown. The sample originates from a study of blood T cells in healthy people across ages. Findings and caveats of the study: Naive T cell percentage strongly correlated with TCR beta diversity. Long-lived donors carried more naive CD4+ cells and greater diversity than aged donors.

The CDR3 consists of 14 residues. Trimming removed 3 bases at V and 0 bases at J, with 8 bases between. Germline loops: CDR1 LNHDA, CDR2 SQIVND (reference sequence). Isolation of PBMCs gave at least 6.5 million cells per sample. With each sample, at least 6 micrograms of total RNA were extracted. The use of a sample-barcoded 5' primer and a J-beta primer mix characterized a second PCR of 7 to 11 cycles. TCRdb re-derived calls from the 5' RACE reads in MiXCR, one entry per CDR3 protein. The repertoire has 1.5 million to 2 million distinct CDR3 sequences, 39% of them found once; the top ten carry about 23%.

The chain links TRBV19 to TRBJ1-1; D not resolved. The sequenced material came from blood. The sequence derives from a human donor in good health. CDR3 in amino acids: CASSIMGMNTEAFF. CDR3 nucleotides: TGTGCCAGTAGTATTATGGGTATGAACACTGAAGCTTTCTTT.